This record concerns one T cell receptor beta chain sequence. The protocol was immunoSEQ multiplex PCR, while the TCRdb copy is restricted to in-frame clones and leaves out a portion. Of roughly 330,000 clones in the sample, about 87% are singletons; the top ten hold approximately 9.9%. Trimming removed 0 bases from V and 6 bases from J, with 12 bases in between. CDR3 size: 15 residues. Germline V gives CDR1 SGDLS, CDR2 YYNGEE. These data come from a study of blood T cell repertoires in COVID-19. This TCR derives from a man aged 30 to 45 with COVID-19, enrolled during active disease. The chain carries TRBV9 and TRBJ1-4, with D perhaps matching TRBD1 (6 bases). Sample: peripheral blood. The CDR3 sequence: CASSVAPQGDEKLFF. The CDR3 nucleotides read TGTGCCAGCAGCGTAGCTCCACAGGGTGATGAAAAACTGTTTTTT.